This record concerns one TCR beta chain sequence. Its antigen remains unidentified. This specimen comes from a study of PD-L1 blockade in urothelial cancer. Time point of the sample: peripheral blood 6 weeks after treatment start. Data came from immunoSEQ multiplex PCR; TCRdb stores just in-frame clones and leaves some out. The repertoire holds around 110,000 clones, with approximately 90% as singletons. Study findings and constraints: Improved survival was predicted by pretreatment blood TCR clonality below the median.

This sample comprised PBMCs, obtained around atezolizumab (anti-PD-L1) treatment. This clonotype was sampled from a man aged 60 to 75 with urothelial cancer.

CDR3 loop: CASTAARTAAGEQYF. The CDR3 DNA is TGTGCCAGTACCGCCGCCCGGACCGCCGCGGGCGAGCAGTACTTC. The chain is built from TRBV19 and TRBJ2-7, with a weak D call TRBD2 (5 bases). Deletions cut 7 bases from V and 6 bases from J, with 22 bases between. The CDR3 is made up of 15 amino acids. Per germline, CDR1 LNHDA and CDR2 SQIVND (reference sequence).